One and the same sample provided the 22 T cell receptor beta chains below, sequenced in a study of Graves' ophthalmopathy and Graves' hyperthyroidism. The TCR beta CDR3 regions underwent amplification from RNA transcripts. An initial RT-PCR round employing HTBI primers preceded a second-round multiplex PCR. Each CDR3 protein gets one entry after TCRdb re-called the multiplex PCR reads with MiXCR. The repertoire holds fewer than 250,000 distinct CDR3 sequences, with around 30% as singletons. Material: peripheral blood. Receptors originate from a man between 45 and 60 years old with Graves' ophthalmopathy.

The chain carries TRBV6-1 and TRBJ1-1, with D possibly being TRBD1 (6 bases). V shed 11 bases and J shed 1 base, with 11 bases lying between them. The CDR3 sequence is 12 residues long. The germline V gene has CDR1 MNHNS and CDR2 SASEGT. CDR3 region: CAARGQNTEAFF. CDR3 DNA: TGTGCCGCCAGGGGCCAGAACACTGAAGCTTTCTTT.

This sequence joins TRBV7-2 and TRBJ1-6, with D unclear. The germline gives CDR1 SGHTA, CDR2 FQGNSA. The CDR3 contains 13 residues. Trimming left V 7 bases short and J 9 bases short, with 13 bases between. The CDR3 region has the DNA TGTGCCAGCACCCAAGGGCAGTCTTCACCCCTCCACTTT. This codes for CASTQGQSSPLHF.

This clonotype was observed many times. CDR3 sequence: CSAGLAGGPSAEQYF. CDR3 nucleotides: TGCAGTGCTGGACTAGCGGGAGGGCCTAGCGCCGAGCAGTACTTC. V gene TRBV20-1 combines with J gene TRBJ2-7; TRBD2 matches 15 bases. Losses at the gene ends were 5 bases for V and 6 bases for J; bases not matched to a gene: 8. The CDR3 contains 15 residues. Germline V gives CDR1 DFQATT, CDR2 SNEGSKA (reference sequence).

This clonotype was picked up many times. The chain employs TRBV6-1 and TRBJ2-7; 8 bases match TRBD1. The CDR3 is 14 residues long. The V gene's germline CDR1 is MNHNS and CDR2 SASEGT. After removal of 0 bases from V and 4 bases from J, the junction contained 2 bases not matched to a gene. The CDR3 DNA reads TGTGCCAGCAGTGAAGCCGGGACAGGTTACGAGCAGTACTTC. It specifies CASSEAGTGYEQYF.

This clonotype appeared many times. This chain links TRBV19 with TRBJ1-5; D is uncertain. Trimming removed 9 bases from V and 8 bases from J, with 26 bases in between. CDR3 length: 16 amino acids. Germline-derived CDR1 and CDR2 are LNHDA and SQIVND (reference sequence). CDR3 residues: CASRPLGRPLAEPQHF. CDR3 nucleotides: TGTGCCAGCCGTCCTTTAGGGAGGCCCCTTGCCGAGCCCCAGCATTTT.

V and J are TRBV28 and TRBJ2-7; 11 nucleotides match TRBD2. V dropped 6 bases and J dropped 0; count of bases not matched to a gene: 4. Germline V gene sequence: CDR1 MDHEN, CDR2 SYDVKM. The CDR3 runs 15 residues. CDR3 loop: CASRIAGGSSYEQYF. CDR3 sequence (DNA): TGTGCCAGCAGAATAGCGGGAGGGAGCTCCTACGAGCAGTACTTC.

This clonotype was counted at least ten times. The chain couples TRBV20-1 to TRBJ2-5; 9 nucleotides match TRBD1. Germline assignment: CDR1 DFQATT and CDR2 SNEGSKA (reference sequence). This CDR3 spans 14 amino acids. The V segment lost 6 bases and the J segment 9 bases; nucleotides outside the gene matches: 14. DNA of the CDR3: TGCAGTGCCACGAGGCTAGCGAGACAGGGGGCCCAGTACTTC. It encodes CSATRLARQGAQYF.

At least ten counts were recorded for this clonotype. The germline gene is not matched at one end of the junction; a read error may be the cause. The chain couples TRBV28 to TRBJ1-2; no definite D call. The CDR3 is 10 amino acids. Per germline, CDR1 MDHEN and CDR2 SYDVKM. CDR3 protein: CASSQFQASF. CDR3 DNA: TGTGCCAGCAGTCAATTTCAAGCCTCCTTC.

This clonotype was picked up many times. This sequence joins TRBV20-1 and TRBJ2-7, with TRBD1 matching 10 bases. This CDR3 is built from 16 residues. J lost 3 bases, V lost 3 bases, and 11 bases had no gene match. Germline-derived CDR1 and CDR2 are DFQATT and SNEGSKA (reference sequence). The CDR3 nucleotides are TGCAGTGCTAGGGGTCCCGGGACAGGGGCCTTCTACGAGCAGTACTTC. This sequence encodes CSARGPGTGAFYEQYF.

Here the CDR3 reads CASKYRDRGIGPTDYEQYF. CDR3 coding DNA: TGTGCCAGCAAGTACCGGGACAGGGGGATTGGTCCGACCGACTACGAGCAGTACTTC. This chain uses TRBV2 with TRBJ2-7, with TRBD1 identical over 11 bases. The CDR3 runs to 19 residues. V lost 7 bases and J lost 3; bases outside the gene matches: 20. From germline, CDR1 is SNHLY and CDR2 FYNNEI.

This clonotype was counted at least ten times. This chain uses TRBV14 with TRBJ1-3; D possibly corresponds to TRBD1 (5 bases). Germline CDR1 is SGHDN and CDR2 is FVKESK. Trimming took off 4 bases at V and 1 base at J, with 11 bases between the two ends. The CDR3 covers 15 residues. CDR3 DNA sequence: TGTGCCAGCAGCCGGGGGGGATCGTCTGGAAACACCATATATTTT. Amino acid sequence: CASSRGGSSGNTIYF.

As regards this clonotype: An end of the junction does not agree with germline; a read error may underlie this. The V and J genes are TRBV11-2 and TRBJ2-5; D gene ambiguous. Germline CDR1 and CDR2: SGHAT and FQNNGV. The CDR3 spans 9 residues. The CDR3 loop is CASSPSWGF. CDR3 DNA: TGTGCCAGCAGCCCAAGTTGGGGCTTC.

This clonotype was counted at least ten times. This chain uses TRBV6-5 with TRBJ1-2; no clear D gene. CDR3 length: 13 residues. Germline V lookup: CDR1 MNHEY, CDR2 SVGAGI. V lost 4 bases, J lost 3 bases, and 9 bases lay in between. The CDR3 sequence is CASSLPGHYGYTF. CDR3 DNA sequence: TGTGCCAGCAGTTTACCGGGCCACTATGGCTACACCTTC.

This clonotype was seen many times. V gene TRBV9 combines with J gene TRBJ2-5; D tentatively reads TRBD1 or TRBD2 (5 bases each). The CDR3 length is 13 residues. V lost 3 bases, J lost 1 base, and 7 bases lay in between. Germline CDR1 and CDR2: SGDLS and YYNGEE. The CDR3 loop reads CASSAGSQETQYF. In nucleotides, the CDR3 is TGTGCCAGCAGCGCAGGGAGCCAAGAGACCCAGTACTTC. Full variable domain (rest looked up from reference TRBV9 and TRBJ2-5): DSGVTQTPKHLITATGQRVTLRCSPRSGDLSVYWYQQSLDQGLQFLIQYYNGEERAKGNILERFSAQQFPDLHSELNLSSLELGDSALYFCASSAGSQETQYFGPGTRLLVL.

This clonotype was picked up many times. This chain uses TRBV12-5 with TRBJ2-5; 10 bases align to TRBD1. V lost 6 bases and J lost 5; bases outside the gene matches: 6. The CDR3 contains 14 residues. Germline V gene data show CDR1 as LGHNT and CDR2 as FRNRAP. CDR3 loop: CASGGQGSRETQYF. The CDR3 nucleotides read TGTGCTAGTGGGGGACAGGGGTCCCGGGAGACCCAGTACTTC.

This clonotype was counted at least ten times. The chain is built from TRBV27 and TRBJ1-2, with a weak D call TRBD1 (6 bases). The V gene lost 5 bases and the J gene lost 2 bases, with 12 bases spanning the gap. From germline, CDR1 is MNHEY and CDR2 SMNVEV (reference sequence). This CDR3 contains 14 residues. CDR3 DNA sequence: TGTGCCAGCAGTAACCCGACAGGCAACTATGGCTACACCTTC. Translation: CASSNPTGNYGYTF.

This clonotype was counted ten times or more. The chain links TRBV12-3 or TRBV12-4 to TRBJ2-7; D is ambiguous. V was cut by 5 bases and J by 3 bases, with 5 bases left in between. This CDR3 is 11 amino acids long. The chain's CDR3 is CASSPNYEQYF. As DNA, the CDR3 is TGTGCCAGCAGTCCCAACTACGAGCAGTACTTC.

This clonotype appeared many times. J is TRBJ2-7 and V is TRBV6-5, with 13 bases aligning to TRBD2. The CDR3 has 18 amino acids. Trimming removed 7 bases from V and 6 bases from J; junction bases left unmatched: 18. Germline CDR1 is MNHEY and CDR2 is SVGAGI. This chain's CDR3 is CASTTGWTSGRRYLEQYF. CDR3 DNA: TGTGCCAGCACCACAGGGTGGACTAGCGGGAGAAGGTACCTCGAGCAGTACTTC.

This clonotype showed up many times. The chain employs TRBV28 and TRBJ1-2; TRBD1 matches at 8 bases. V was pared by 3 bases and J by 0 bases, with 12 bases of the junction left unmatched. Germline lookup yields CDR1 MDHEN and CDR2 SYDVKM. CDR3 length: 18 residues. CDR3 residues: CASSFPPVGQGANYGYTF. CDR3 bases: TGTGCCAGCAGTTTTCCCCCTGTCGGACAGGGAGCTAACTATGGCTACACCTTC.

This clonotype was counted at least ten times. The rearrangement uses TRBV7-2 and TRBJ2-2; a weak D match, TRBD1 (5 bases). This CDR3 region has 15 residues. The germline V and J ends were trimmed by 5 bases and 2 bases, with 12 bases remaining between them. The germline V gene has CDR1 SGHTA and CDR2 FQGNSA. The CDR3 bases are TGTGCCAGCAGCACAGGACACGGAAACACCGGGGAGCTGTTTTTT. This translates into CASSTGHGNTGELFF.

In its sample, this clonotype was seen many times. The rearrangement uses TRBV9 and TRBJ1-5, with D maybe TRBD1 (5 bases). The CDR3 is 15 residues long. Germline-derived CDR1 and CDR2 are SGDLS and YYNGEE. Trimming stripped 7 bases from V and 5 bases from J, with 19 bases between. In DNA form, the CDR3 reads TGTGCCAGCGGTCCCGGGGGATCTAAGGATCAGCCCCAGCATTTT. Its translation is CASGPGGSKDQPQHF.

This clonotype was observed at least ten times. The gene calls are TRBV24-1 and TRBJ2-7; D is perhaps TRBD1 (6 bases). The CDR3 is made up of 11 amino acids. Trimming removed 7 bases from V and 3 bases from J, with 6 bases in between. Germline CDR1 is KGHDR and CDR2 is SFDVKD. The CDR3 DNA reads TGTGCCACCAGCAGGGGCTACGAGCAGTACTTC. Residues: CATSRGYEQYF.